These T cell receptor beta chains were read from a single sample in a study of vaccination and CD4 T cells after COVID-19. No antigens are known for them. MiXCR was run by TCRdb on the PCR reads, yielding one entry per CDR3 protein. Counted here are some 12,000 distinct CDR3 sequences, under 75% occurring once; the ten biggest clones make up around 9.6%. Sequencing used CD4+ T cells from blood, cultured in vitro. The receptor set was obtained from a human donor who had recovered from COVID-19. The CDR3 runs from the conserved cysteine through the conserved F or W. D genes are given only for firm matches. For some rows the clone size is stated as once, few or many, or as a class when expanded; others skip it.

clone_size	d_call	v_call	j_call	cdr3_nt	cdr3_aa
-	-	TRBV10-3	TRBJ2-5	TGTGCCATCAGTGCGTCCCAAGAGACCCAGTACTTC	CAISASQETQYF
-	-	TRBV27	TRBJ2-2	TGTGCCAGCAGTCCCGCTTCGACTAGGCGAGTCGGGGAGCTGTTTTTT	CASSPASTRRVGELFF
-	TRBD1	TRBV7-9	TRBJ2-7	TGTGCCAGCAGCCCCCGACAGGGGTTCATCGACGAGCAGTACTTC	CASSPRQGFIDEQYF
-	-	TRBV28	TRBJ2-2	TGTGCCAGCAGAGGGGGTCGGAACACCGGGGAGCTGTTTTTT	CASRGGRNTGELFF
-	TRBD2	TRBV28	TRBJ2-7	TGTGCCAGCCTCTGGACTAGCGGCTACGAGCAGTACTTC	CASLWTSGYEQYF
-	-	TRBV20-1	TRBJ2-1	TGCAGTGCTACCCCCTCCAGTACTAATGAGCAGTTCTTC	CSATPSSTNEQFF
few	-	TRBV24-1	TRBJ2-1	TGTGCCACCAGTGATTCGGATCGGGATGAGCAGTTCTTC	CATSDSDRDEQFF
-	-	TRBV5-6	TRBJ2-5	TGTGCCAGCAGCTTGCGGTCTCTCCCCCAGACCCAGTACTTC	CASSLRSLPQTQYF
few	TRBD1	TRBV15	TRBJ1-4	TGTGCCACCAGCAGGACAGGGCTGGGAGCAACTAATGAAAAACTGTTTTTT	CATSRTGLGATNEKLFF
few	-	TRBV27	TRBJ1-3	TGTGCCAGCAGTTTGTACTCTGGAAACACCATATATTTT	CASSLYSGNTIYF
-	-	TRBV28	TRBJ1-1	TGTGCCAGCAGCTCCACGGGACGGAGGAACACTGAAGCTTTCTTT	CASSSTGRRNTEAFF
-	-	TRBV20-1	TRBJ2-5	TGCAGTGCTAGAGACGACGACCAAGAGACCCAGTACTTC	CSARDDDQETQYF
-	TRBD1	TRBV6-2/TRBV6-3	TRBJ1-2	TGTGCCAGCAGAGAGCCGGGACAGGAGCATGGCTACACCTTC	CASREPGQEHGYTF
-	-	TRBV6-2/TRBV6-3	TRBJ2-3	TGTGCCAGCAGTTACTCGAGTTTTCCAAGCACAGATACGCAGTATTTT	CASSYSSFPSTDTQYF
-	-	TRBV4-3	TRBJ2-5	TGCGCCAGCAGCCAAGAGATCGGCGTCGTGGAGACCCAGTACTTC	CASSQEIGVVETQYF
-	-	TRBV7-9	TRBJ2-3	TGTGCCATCAGTAAAACCAGGGGTAATGGCACAGATACGCAGTATTTT	CAISKTRGNGTDTQYF
-	-	TRBV7-2	TRBJ2-5	TGTGCCAGCACCGAAACAGAGACCCAGTACTTC	CASTETETQYF
few	TRBD2	TRBV5-1	TRBJ2-2	TGCGCCAGCAGCTTGGATCGGCGGGAGGGCCCCGGCACCGGGGAGCTGTTTTTT	CASSLDRREGPGTGELFF
-	TRBD1	TRBV10-3	TRBJ2-5	TGTGCCATCAGTGGGAGACAGGGACCCTCAGAGACCCAGTACTTC	CAISGRQGPSETQYF
-	TRBD1	TRBV12-3/TRBV12-4	TRBJ1-5	TGTGCCAGCAGTTTATACGTGTTGGGACAGGAATCAATACGACGCAATCAGCCCCAGCATTTT	CASSLYVLGQESIRRNQPQHF
-	TRBD2	TRBV6-1	TRBJ2-7	TGTGCCAGCAGTGGACGGACTAGCGGGAGAATATACGAGCAGTACTTC	CASSGRTSGRIYEQYF
-	-	TRBV4-1	TRBJ2-7	TGCGCCAGCAGCCACCCACCCATGGGGCGGGACGAGCAGTACTTC	CASSHPPMGRDEQYF
once	-	TRBV4-2	TRBJ2-3	TGTGCCAGCAGCCAAGATCATTATGGCCGCACAGATACGCAGTATTTT	CASSQDHYGRTDTQYF
-	-	TRBV7-9	TRBJ2-3	TGTGCCAGCAGCTTCCCCCGCGCTAGCGACACAGATACGCAGTATTTT	CASSFPRASDTDTQYF
-	-	TRBV7-8	TRBJ2-7	TGTGCCAGCAGCCCGTTCTCCTACGAGCAGTACTTC	CASSPFSYEQYF
-	-	TRBV7-8	TRBJ2-1	TGTGCCAGCACCACTAATCCCCAGAGTTATAATGAGCAGTTCTTC	CASTTNPQSYNEQFF
-	-	TRBV21-1	TRBJ2-7	TGTGCCAGCAGCAAAGTGAGAGTGGGCGAGCAGTACTTC	CASSKVRVGEQYF
few	-	TRBV7-8	TRBJ2-7	TGTGCCAGCAGCTATTCGGGATGGGTGGCGAGCTCCTACGAGCAGTACTTC	CASSYSGWVASSYEQYF
-	TRBD2	TRBV29-1	TRBJ2-3	TGCAGCGTAGGGACTAGCGGGAGCACAGATACGCAGTATTTT	CSVGTSGSTDTQYF
once	TRBD2	TRBV19	TRBJ2-5	TGTGCCAGTAGTTTGGCGGGAGGAGGGGAGACCCAGTACTTC	CASSLAGGGETQYF
-	-	TRBV29-1	TRBJ1-2	TGCAGCGGTGGGAAGGACCGCTATGGCTACGCCTTC	CSGGKDRYGYAF
few	-	TRBV20-1	TRBJ2-2	TGCAGTGCCAGACTAGTTGGGGAGCTGTTTTTT	CSARLVGELFF
few	TRBD2	TRBV24-1	TRBJ2-1	TGTGCCACTCGGGGAGGGTACAATGAGCAGTTCTTC	CATRGGYNEQFF
-	TRBD1	TRBV15	TRBJ1-2	TGTGCCACCAGCAGCGACAGGGCGCTTAACTATGGCTACACCTTC	CATSSDRALNYGYTF
-	TRBD1	TRBV7-6	TRBJ2-6	TGTGCCAGCAGCTTAGGACAGGGGGCTGGGGCCAACGTCCTGACTTTC	CASSLGQGAGANVLTF
few	-	TRBV6-2/TRBV6-3	TRBJ1-5	TGTGCCAGCAGCGGACTGACTAGCAATCAGCCCCAGCATTTT	CASSGLTSNQPQHF
-	-	TRBV5-4	TRBJ2-5	TGTGCCAGCAGACCACAGGGAGAGACCCAGTACTTC	CASRPQGETQYF
-	TRBD2	TRBV6-2/TRBV6-3	TRBJ2-7	TGTGCCAGCAAAGCTAGCGGGAGGTCCTACGAGCAGTACTTC	CASKASGRSYEQYF
-	-	TRBV6-2/TRBV6-3	TRBJ2-5	TGTGCCAGCAGTTACACTAGCCGAAAAGAGACCCAGTACTTC	CASSYTSRKETQYF
-	-	TRBV5-1	TRBJ2-5	TGCGCCAGCAGCCCGGGCGGGACAACCCAAGAGACCCAGTACTTC	CASSPGGTTQETQYF
few	TRBD2	TRBV6-1	TRBJ2-2	TGTGCCAGCAGAGGACTAGCCCTCGGGGAGCTGTTTTTT	CASRGLALGELFF
-	-	TRBV12-3/TRBV12-4	TRBJ2-2	TGTGCCAGCAGTTACACCGGGGAGCTGTTTTTT	CASSYTGELFF
-	-	TRBV19	TRBJ1-1	TGTGCCAGTAATACGGGACGGATGAACACTGAAGCTTTCTTT	CASNTGRMNTEAFF
medium-sized	-	TRBV20-1	TRBJ1-1	TGCAGTGCTAGAGGAGGGGGGCGGATCGGAACTGAAGCTTTCTTT	CSARGGGRIGTEAFF
-	-	TRBV10-3	TRBJ1-2	TGTGCCATCAGTGCTCCAGGGATAAGATATGGCTACACCTTC	CAISAPGIRYGYTF
medium-sized	TRBD2	TRBV20-1	TRBJ2-2	TGCAGTGCTAGGGGCCCGTGGGCTAGCGGGAGTGCCGGGGAGCTGTTTTTT	CSARGPWASGSAGELFF
-	-	TRBV20-1	TRBJ2-6	TGCAGTGCTCGAGGTGGGGCCAACGTCCTGACTTTC	CSARGGANVLTF
-	-	TRBV7-2	TRBJ2-1	TGTGCCAGCAGCTTAGCGAGGGACTACAATGAGCAGTTCTTC	CASSLARDYNEQFF
-	-	TRBV28	TRBJ2-7	TGTGCCAGCAGTTCTCCTAGTACCGCAGACTACGAGCAGTACTTC	CASSSPSTADYEQYF
-	-	TRBV20-1	TRBJ1-5	TGCAGTGCTGATCGTCGACAGCCTAATCAGCCCCAGCATTTT	CSADRRQPNQPQHF
-	-	TRBV5-4	TRBJ2-7	TGTGCCAGCAGCCCCCAGCAGGCCCCGGGCGAGCAGTACTTC	CASSPQQAPGEQYF
few	TRBD2	TRBV6-1	TRBJ2-7	TGTGCCAGCAGTAGGACTAGCGGGAAAACCTACGAGCAGTACTTC	CASSRTSGKTYEQYF
-	-	TRBV7-2	TRBJ2-3	TGTGCCAGCAGCTCCTGGACAGGGACTATCACAGATACGCAGTATTTT	CASSSWTGTITDTQYF
-	TRBD2	TRBV28	TRBJ2-3	TGTGCCAGCAGTCTCGGGGGGGGTTGGGACGATACGCAGTATTTT	CASSLGGGWDDTQYF
-	-	TRBV27	TRBJ1-6	TGTGCCAGCAGTTCCCGGGGCCCGTATAATTCACCCCTCCACTTT	CASSSRGPYNSPLHF
-	TRBD1	TRBV27	TRBJ2-7	TGTGCCAGCCAACGGGACAGGGGGCTCGAGCAGTACTTC	CASQRDRGLEQYF
-	-	TRBV10-1	TRBJ2-3	TGCGCCAGCAGTTTGGACAGCACAGATACGCAGTATTTT	CASSLDSTDTQYF